One TCR beta chain is described in this entry. Its specificity is unknown. The sample comes from a study of shared clonotypes between healthy human individuals. Findings and caveats of the study: Donor clonotype sharing was expected to depend on sequencing depth.

Trimming cost V 4 bases and J 3 bases; bases outside gene matches: 5. The germline gives CDR1 SGHRS, CDR2 YFSETQ. The CDR3 has 15 residues. Sequencing of unsorted PBMC DNA was carried out using ten immunoSEQ deep assay plates. Measured with immunoSEQ multiplex PCR; TCRdb has only the in-frame clones, and not every one. Of about half a million clones detected, over 70% appear once; the ten largest clones hold over 9.5%. The sequence derives from a middle-aged woman in good health. Some clones in this sample may be carry-over from other donors' samples. Sequencing was done on a sample of PBMCs. The chain links TRBV5-1 to TRBJ2-3; 10 bases are a match to TRBD2. CDR3: CASSPSGRGTDTQYF. The CDR3, as DNA: TGCGCCAGCAGCCCGAGCGGGAGGGGGACAGATACGCAGTATTTT.